This T cell receptor (beta chain) was identified in a study of neurological immune-mediated disorders. This CDR3 spans 14 amino acids. Germline CDR1 reads SGHRS; CDR2 reads YFSETQ. Trimming took off 2 bases at V and 0 bases at J, with 5 bases between the two ends. Time point in this sample: longitudinal time-point 3. Healthy controls were blood bank volunteers in Maryland, USA. Unsorted libraries were generated from 2 million PBMCs. These cells had been stored in RNAlater at -80 C. The cDNA was produced through 5'RACE with 10-nucleotide random UMIs. In every sequencing run, more than 190 million TCR-beta sequences were generated from 15-18 subjects. MiXCR, run by TCRdb on the 5' RACE reads, gives a single entry per CDR3 protein. This sample has about 53,000 distinct CDR3 sequences; 6.5% to 8.5% occur once, and the top ten carry 1.9%. This clonotype has a count of ten or more.

This rearrangement joins TRBV5-1 to TRBJ1-4, with D unclear. The origin of this receptor is a woman between 40 and 55 years old in good health. Sequenced input: PBMCs. This chain's CDR3 is CASSFQTTNEKLFF. CDR3 DNA: TGCGCCAGCAGCTTCCAGACAACTAATGAAAAACTGTTTTTT.